The source of this TCR beta chain is a study of shared clonotypes between healthy human individuals. Here immunoSEQ multiplex PCR was the method, and the copy in TCRdb shows in-frame clones only, minus some. The table records about 800,000 clones, roughly 96% of them present only once. CDR3 size: 14 residues. Per germline, CDR1 KGHSH and CDR2 LQKENI. V was clipped by 3 bases and J by 5 bases, with 11 bases between them. CD8 cells classed as naive were CD45RO-negative and positively selected for CCR7, excluding terminally differentiated effector memory CD45RA+ cells. The TCR sequence derives from a man aged 25 to 40 in good health. The genes are TRBV18 and TRBJ2-1, with TRBD1 as a possible D gene (5 bases). Sample: naive CD8+ T cells sorted from blood. CDR3 sequence: CASSPTGRDNEQFF. CDR3 DNA: TGTGCCAGCTCACCTACAGGACGGGACAATGAGCAGTTCTTC.